This entry concerns a single TCR beta chain. One end of the junction fails to match germline, which may point to a read error. Construction of the TCR beta libraries employed iRepertoire HTBI primers in conjunction with Arm-PCR of CDR3 regions. TCRdb reprocessed the multiplex PCR reads with MiXCR, giving one entry per CDR3 protein. This sample has 350,000 to 500,000 distinct CDR3 sequences, with 14% found just once. Germline V gene lookup returns CDR1 DFQATT and CDR2 SNEGSKA (reference sequence). CDR3 length equals 15 residues. The data derive from a study of regulatory T cells in long-lasting Graves disease. As to time point: newly diagnosed GD, antithyroid drugs for less than 3 months. PBMCs provided the RNA from which the TCR library was made. Into tubes containing EDTA, roughly 8.3 milliliters of peripheral blood were drawn. This same sample was also taken into another study, of T cells in Graves' hyperthyroidism and ophthalmopathy. This second study notes: Ophthalmopathy was predicted by the model a median of roughly 6 months ahead of onset.

The V gene is TRBV20-1, the J gene TRBJ2-1; the match to TRBD2 covers 9 bases. The specimen comprised peripheral blood mononuclear cells (PBMCs), sampled at new diagnosis, from a patient treated with antithyroid drugs. The TCR sequence derives from a woman in her fifties or sixties with Graves disease. CDR3 residues: CSARDRGRAFNGQFF. CDR3 nucleotide sequence: TGCAGTGCTAGAGATCGCGGGAGGGCCTTCAATGGGCAGTTCTTC.